These T cell receptor beta chains were read from a single sample in a study of CD8+ T cells in alopecia areata. Produced via immunoSEQ multiplex PCR; TCRdb's table is partial and in-frame only. The table has about 200,000 clones, roughly 64% seen once. Sample: CD4+ T cells sorted from blood, taken at week 24, from a patient treated with tofacitinib. All receptors come from a human donor with alopecia areata. Both conserved end residues are part of each CDR3. Fields, in order: clone size, V gene, D gene, J gene, CDR3 DNA, CDR3 protein. D genes are given only for firm matches. Clone size is shown for a subset of rows, as once, few, many or a class of expanded clone.

>.|TRBV6-1|.|TRBJ2-5
TGTGCCAGCCTATTTTCCGGAGAAGAGACCCAGTACTTC
CASLFSGEETQYF
>.|TRBV30|.|TRBJ2-7
TGTGCCTGGATGAACCGGGACACCGGCTCCTACGAGCAGTACTTC
CAWMNRDTGSYEQYF
>.|TRBV7-2|TRBD1|TRBJ1-2
TGTGCCAGCAGCCCGGGACAGCTTAACTATGGCTACACCTTC
CASSPGQLNYGYTF
>.|TRBV6-1|TRBD1|TRBJ2-1
TGTGCCAGCAGTGAACTGGGACAGGGACGTTACCTCTTC
CASSELGQGRYLF
>.|TRBV6-5|.|TRBJ1-5
TGTGCCAGCAGTTACGTGGCCGGAAATCAGCCCCAGCATTTT
CASSYVAGNQPQHF
>.|TRBV5-1|TRBD1|TRBJ1-2
TGCGCCAGCAGCTGGTATAATGGACAGGGTTCGGTTAACTATGGCTACACCTTC
CASSWYNGQGSVNYGYTF
>.|TRBV20-1|.|TRBJ2-7
TGCAGTGCTGGAGTGGGCGAGCAGTACTTC
CSAGVGEQYF
>few|TRBV19|.|TRBJ1-5
TGTGCCAGTAGTGGGGGACACCTCAATCAGCCCCAGCATTTT
CASSGGHLNQPQHF
>few|TRBV5-6|TRBD2|TRBJ2-5
TGTGCCAGCAGTCGACTAGCGGAAGAGACCCAGTACTTC
CASSRLAEETQYF
>few|TRBV10-3|.|TRBJ1-5
TGTGCCATCAGTGAGGTCTCAGGGAACAATCAGCCCCAGCATTTT
CAISEVSGNNQPQHF
>.|TRBV4-2|TRBD1|TRBJ2-6
TGTGCCAGCAGCCGACAGGGTTCAGTTTCTGGGGCCAACGTCCTGACTTTC
CASSRQGSVSGANVLTF
>.|TRBV6-1|.|TRBJ1-6
TGTGCCAGCAGGGGCTATCGAATTAATTCACCCCTCCACTTT
CASRGYRINSPLHF
>.|TRBV9|.|TRBJ2-4
TGTGCCAGCAGCAGGGGGGTACTCCAAAACATTCAGTACTTC
CASSRGVLQNIQYF
>.|TRBV4-1|.|TRBJ1-5
TGCGCCAGCAGCCAAGATCAGGGGACCGATCAGCCCCAGCATTTT
CASSQDQGTDQPQHF
>.|TRBV5-6|.|TRBJ2-7
TGTGCCAGCAGCTTGCAAAGGAACGAGCAGTACTTC
CASSLQRNEQYF
>.|TRBV7-2|.|TRBJ2-1
TGTGCCAGCAGCTTATTTTTCAATGAGCAGTTCTTC
CASSLFFNEQFF
>.|TRBV7-3|.|TRBJ2-7
TGTGCCAGCAGCTTAGACGGTTTCTCCTACGAGCAGTACTTC
CASSLDGFSYEQYF
>.|TRBV9|.|TRBJ2-2
TGTGCCAGCAGCGTATCTCTTGAGGAGACCGGGGAGCTGTTTTTT
CASSVSLEETGELFF
>few|TRBV7-2|.|TRBJ2-6
TGTGCCAGCAGGGACAGCAACTCTGGGGCCAACGTCCTGACTTTC
CASRDSNSGANVLTF
>many|TRBV19|.|TRBJ2-1
TGTGCCAGAAGTCTCAATGAGCAGTTCTTC
CARSLNEQFF
>.|TRBV5-1|.|TRBJ1-6
TGCGCCAGCAGCTCCCAGGGGAATTCACCCCTCCACTTT
CASSSQGNSPLHF
>.|TRBV2|.|TRBJ1-5
TGTGCCATCTTGGGGGAGCGCAATCAGCCCCAGCATTTT
CAILGERNQPQHF
>.|TRBV7-9|.|TRBJ2-1
TGTGCCAGCACCCTAGGTGCGGCGCAGTTCTTC
CASTLGAAQFF
>.|TRBV21-1|.|TRBJ2-5
TGTGCCAGCAGCAAAGTTGGGGAGGGACAAGAGACCCAGTACTTC
CASSKVGEGQETQYF
>few|TRBV5-6|.|TRBJ2-5
TGTGCCAGCAACCGGGTGGGTGAGACCCAGTACTTC
CASNRVGETQYF
>.|TRBV5-1|.|TRBJ2-1
TGCGCCAGCAGTCCTTTTGCCTCATACAATGAGCAGTTCTTC
CASSPFASYNEQFF
>few|TRBV25-1|.|TRBJ2-7
TGTGCCAGCAGCCCAGGGGATTGGGGAGTTCGAAACGAGCAGTACTTC
CASSPGDWGVRNEQYF
>.|TRBV5-1|TRBD1|TRBJ1-2
TGCGCCAGCCAAATCGGGACAGGGCACGTTTATGGCTACACCTTC
CASQIGTGHVYGYTF
>.|TRBV2|.|TRBJ2-3
TGTGCCAGCAGTCTCCAGGAAGAGCAGTATTTT
CASSLQEEQYF
>.|TRBV5-1|TRBD2|TRBJ2-7
TGCGCCAGCAGCCCCACGGGACTAGCGAGGGAGCAGTACTTC
CASSPTGLAREQYF
>.|TRBV18|.|TRBJ2-2
TGTGCCAGCTCAAGTCCCGCGAACACCGGGGAGCTGTTTTTT
CASSSPANTGELFF
>few|TRBV28|TRBD1|TRBJ1-6
TGTGCCAGCAGTCAGCCGGGACAGGGATATTCACCCCTCCACTTT
CASSQPGQGYSPLHF
>few|TRBV28|TRBD1|TRBJ1-2
TGTGCCACCGAGGCCACAGGGGATTATGGCTACACCTTC
CATEATGDYGYTF
>.|TRBV7-2|.|TRBJ1-2
TGTGCCAGCACGCAGTCCCGGGAGAATGGCTACACCTTC
CASTQSRENGYTF
>.|TRBV30|.|TRBJ1-2
TGTGCCTGGAGTGTACAAGGGGGAGGCTACACCTTC
CAWSVQGGGYTF
>.|TRBV25-1|.|TRBJ1-4
TGTGCCAGCAGTGGCCTAAACGGGCTTCATAATGAAAAACTGTTTTTT
CASSGLNGLHNEKLFF
>.|TRBV5-1|TRBD2|TRBJ2-1
TGCGCCAGCAGCTATCCGGGACTAGGGCATGAGCAGTTCTTC
CASSYPGLGHEQFF
>.|TRBV7-9|TRBD2|TRBJ2-1
TGTGCCAGCAGCTTAGAAGGGACTAGCGGATACAATGAGCAGTTCTTC
CASSLEGTSGYNEQFF
>few|TRBV29-1|.|TRBJ2-5
TGCAGCGTTGGCCTACAAGAGACCCAGTACTTC
CSVGLQETQYF
>few|TRBV7-6|TRBD2|TRBJ2-7
TGTGCCAGCAGCTTAGTAGCGGGGGTTGCGTCCTACGAGCAGTACTTC
CASSLVAGVASYEQYF
>.|TRBV30|.|TRBJ2-1
TGTGCCTGGAGTGTACCAGCTACCCAGCCCAATGAGCAGTTCTTC
CAWSVPATQPNEQFF
>.|TRBV7-8|.|TRBJ2-2
TGTGCCAGCAGCTTAGTGGGCGGCTCCACCGGGGAGCTGTTTTTT
CASSLVGGSTGELFF
>.|TRBV5-4|.|TRBJ2-3
TGTGCCAGCAAGCAACGGGACACTAGCACAGATACGCAGTATTTT
CASKQRDTSTDTQYF
>once|TRBV2|TRBD2|TRBJ2-3
TGTGCCAGCAGTGAAGGGCTAGCGGGGGGCGCAGATACGCAGTATTTT
CASSEGLAGGADTQYF
>.|TRBV4-3|.|TRBJ2-1
TGCGCCAGCAGCAGAGAACGGGTGACGAATGAGCAGTTCTTC
CASSRERVTNEQFF
>.|TRBV7-3|TRBD1|TRBJ1-1
TGTGCCAGCAGCTCCGGGACAGCGAACACTGAAGCTTTCTTT
CASSSGTANTEAFF
>once|TRBV7-2|.|TRBJ1-1
TGTGCCAGCAGTCGAAGCGAGTTCTCCATGAACACTGAAGCTTTCTTT
CASSRSEFSMNTEAFF
>once|TRBV4-2|.|TRBJ2-5
TGTGCCAGCAGCCAAGGGCGCGGGGCCCAGTACTTC
CASSQGRGAQYF
>.|TRBV28|.|TRBJ1-3
TGTGCCAGCAGTTTCTGGGGTTCTGGAAACACCATATATTTT
CASSFWGSGNTIYF